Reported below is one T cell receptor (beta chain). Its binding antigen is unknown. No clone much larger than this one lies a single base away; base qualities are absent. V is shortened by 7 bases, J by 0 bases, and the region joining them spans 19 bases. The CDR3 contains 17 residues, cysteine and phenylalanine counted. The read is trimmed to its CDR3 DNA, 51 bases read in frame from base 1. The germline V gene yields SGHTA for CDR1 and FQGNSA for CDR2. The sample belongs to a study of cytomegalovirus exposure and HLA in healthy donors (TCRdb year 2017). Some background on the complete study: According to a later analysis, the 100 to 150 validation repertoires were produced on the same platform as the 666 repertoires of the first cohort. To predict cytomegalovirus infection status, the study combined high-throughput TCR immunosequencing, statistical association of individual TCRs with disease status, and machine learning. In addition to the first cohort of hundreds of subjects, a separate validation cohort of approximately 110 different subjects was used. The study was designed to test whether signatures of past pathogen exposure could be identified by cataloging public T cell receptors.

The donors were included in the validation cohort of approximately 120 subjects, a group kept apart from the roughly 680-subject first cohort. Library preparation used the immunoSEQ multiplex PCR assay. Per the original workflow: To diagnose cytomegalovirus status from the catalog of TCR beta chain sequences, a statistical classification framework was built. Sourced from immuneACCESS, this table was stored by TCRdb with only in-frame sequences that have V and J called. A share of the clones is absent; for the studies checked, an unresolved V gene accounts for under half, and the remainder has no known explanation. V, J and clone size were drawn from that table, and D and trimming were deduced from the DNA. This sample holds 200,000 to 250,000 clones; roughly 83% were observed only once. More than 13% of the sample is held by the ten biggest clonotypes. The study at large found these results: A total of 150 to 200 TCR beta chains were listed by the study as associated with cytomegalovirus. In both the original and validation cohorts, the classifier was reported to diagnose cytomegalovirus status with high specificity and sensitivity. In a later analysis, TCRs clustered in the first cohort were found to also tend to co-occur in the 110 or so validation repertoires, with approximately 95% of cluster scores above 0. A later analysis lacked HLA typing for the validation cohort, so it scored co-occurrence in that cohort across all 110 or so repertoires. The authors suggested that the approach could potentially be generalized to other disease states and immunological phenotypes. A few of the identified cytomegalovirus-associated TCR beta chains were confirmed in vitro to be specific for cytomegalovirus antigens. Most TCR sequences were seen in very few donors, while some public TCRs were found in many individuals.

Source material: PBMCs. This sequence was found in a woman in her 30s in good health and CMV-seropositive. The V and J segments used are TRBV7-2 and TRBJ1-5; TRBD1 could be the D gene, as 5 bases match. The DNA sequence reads TGTGCCAGCAACACTTGGCCGGGGGAAGATAGCAATCAGCCCCAGCATTTT. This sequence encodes CASNTWPGEDSNQPQHF.